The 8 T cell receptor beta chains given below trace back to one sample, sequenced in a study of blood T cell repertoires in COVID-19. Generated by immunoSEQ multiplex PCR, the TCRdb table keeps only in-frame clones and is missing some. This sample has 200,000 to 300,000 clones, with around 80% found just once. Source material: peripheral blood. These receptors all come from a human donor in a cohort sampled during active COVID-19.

CDR3 in amino acids: CASSFRGENSPLHF. The DNA of the CDR3 is TGTGCCAGCAGCTTCCGAGGAGAGAATTCACCCCTCCACTTT. The gene calls are TRBV3-1 (or the pseudogene TRBV3-2) and TRBJ1-6; no firm D call. The CDR3 runs to 14 residues. V was cut by 5 bases and J by 7 bases, with 12 bases left in between. Per germline, CDR1 LGHDT and CDR2 YNNKEL (reference sequence).

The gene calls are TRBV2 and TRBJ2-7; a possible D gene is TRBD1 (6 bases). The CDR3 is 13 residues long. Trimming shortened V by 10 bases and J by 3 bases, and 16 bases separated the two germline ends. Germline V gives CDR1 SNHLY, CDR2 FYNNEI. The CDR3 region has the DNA TGTGCCACCCACCGGGACAAGAACTACGAGCAGTACTTC. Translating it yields CATHRDKNYEQYF.

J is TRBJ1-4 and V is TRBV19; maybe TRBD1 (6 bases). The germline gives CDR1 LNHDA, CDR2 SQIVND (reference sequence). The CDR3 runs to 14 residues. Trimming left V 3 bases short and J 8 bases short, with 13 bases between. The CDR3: CASSITGTDEKLFF. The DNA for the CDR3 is TGTGCCAGTAGTATCACAGGGACCGACGAAAAACTGTTTTTT. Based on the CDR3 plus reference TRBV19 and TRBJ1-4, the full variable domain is DGGITQSPKYLFRKEGQNVTLSCEQNLNHDAMYWYRQDPGQGLRLIYYSQIVNDFQKGDIAEGYSVSREKKESFPLTVTSAQKNPTAFYLCASSITGTDEKLFFGSGTQLSVL.

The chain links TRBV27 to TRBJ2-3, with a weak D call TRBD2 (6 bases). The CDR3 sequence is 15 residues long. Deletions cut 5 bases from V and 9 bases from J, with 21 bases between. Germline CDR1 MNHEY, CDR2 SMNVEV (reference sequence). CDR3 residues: CASSDLGLGGATQYF. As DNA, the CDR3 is TGTGCCAGCAGTGATCTAGGACTGGGAGGTGCCACGCAGTATTTT.

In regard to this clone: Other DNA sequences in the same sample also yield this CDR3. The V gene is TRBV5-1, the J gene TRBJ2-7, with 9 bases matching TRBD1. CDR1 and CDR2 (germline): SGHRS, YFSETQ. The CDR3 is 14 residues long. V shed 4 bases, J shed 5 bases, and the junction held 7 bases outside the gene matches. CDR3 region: CASSLRGQGDEQYF. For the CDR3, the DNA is TGCGCCAGCAGCCTAAGGGGACAGGGAGACGAGCAGTACTTC.

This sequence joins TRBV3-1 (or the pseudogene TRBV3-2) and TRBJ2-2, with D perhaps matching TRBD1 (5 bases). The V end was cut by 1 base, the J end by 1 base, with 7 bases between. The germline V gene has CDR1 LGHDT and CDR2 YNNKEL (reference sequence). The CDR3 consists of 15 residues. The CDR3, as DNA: TGTGCCAGCAGCCAAGCAGGGATGAACACCGGGGAGCTGTTTTTT. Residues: CASSQAGMNTGELFF.

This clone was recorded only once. CDR3 amino acids: CASSFPQGATYF. The CDR3 DNA is TGTGCCAGCAGTTTTCCCCAGGGGGCTACGTACTTC. The chain links TRBV12-3 or TRBV12-4 to TRBJ2-7; TRBD1 agrees at 8 bases. Germline trimming cut 3 bases from V and 12 bases from J; bases unmatched to any gene: 7. This CDR3 spans 12 amino acids.

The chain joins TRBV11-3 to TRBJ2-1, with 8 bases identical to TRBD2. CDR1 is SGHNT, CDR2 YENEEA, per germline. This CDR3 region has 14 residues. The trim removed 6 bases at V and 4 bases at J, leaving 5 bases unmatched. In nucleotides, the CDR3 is TGTGCCAGCAGTCCCAGCGGGGGATACAATGAGCAGTTCTTC. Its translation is CASSPSGGYNEQFF.